This T cell receptor (beta chain) stems from a study of T cells after yellow fever vaccination. This clonotype showed up many times. TCRdb ran MiXCR on the 5' RACE reads and lists one entry per CDR3 protein. The sample lists 300,000 or so distinct CDR3 sequences; roughly 7% were seen once. Trimming removed 5 bases at V and 2 bases at J, with 12 bases between. This CDR3 comprises 14 residues. The sequence was obtained from a man aged 18 to 35 who received the YFV17D yellow fever vaccine. The chain joins TRBV12-3 or TRBV12-4 to TRBJ1-1; D gene unclear. The source was PBMCs, collected roughly 47 days after the first yellow fever vaccination. CDR3 DNA sequence: TGTGCCAGCAGTACTACAGATACTAACACTGAAGCTTTCTTT. It translates to CASSTTDTNTEAFF.